This TCR beta chain came from a study of blood T cell repertoires in COVID-19. Study background: The United States, Italy and Spain provided the acute and convalescent COVID-19 samples.

Measured with immunoSEQ multiplex PCR; TCRdb has only the in-frame clones, and not every one. Of some 240,000 clones listed, 84% are singletons. The germline CDR1 and CDR2 sequences are KGHSH and LQKENI. The CDR3 has 13 amino acids. V lost 3 bases to trimming and J lost 5 bases; unmatched junction nucleotides: 4. What was sequenced was peripheral blood. The rearrangement links TRBV18 to TRBJ2-7, with 7 bases that match TRBD1. This TCR was recovered from a middle-aged woman who had recovered from COVID-19. The CDR3 reads CASSPTGLNEQYF. Here the CDR3 DNA reads TGTGCCAGCTCACCGACAGGGTTGAACGAGCAGTACTTC.